This entry lists 5 T cell receptor beta chains sequenced from one sample in a study of CD8 T cells in ankylosing spondylitis. TCRdb used MiXCR to reprocess the 5' RACE reads, holding one entry per CDR3 protein. Altogether 250,000 or so distinct CDR3 sequences are present, 24% being singletons, with the ten largest covering over 0.55%. The sample consisted of blood, either unsorted or a sorted T cell fraction (not recorded which). The receptors shown here come from a male donor with ankylosing spondylitis or in good health (not recorded which).

On this clonotype: Since a much larger clone is just one base distant, this may be a read error. The chain carries TRBV6-5 and TRBJ2-1; a weak D match, TRBD1 (6 bases). Germline CDR1 reads MNHEY; CDR2 reads SVGAGI. There are 15 residues in the CDR3. Trimming took 2 bases from V and 6 from J, leaving 14 bases between them. The CDR3: CASSYLGARGNEQFF. The CDR3 nucleotides are TGTGCCAGCAGTTACCTGGGGGCCCGCGGCAATGAGCAGTTCTTC.

The CDR3: CASSQTRGLMYGYTF. The CDR3 DNA reads TGTGCCAGCAGCCAAACAAGAGGCCTGATGTATGGCTACACCTTC. The rearrangement links TRBV4-2 to TRBJ1-2; D not certain. Trimming took off 2 bases at V and 5 bases at J, with 15 bases between the two ends. This CDR3 spans 15 amino acids. Germline CDR1 reads LGHNA; CDR2 reads YNFKEQ.

This clonotype was seen many times. The V gene is TRBV29-1, the J gene TRBJ1-2; 7 bases fit TRBD1. Per the germline V gene, CDR1 is SQVTM and CDR2 is ANQGSEA. The CDR3 covers 12 residues. The V and J ends lost 6 bases and 2 bases, in that order; junction bases with no gene match: 3. In DNA, the CDR3 is TGCAGCGTAAGACAGGGCAACTATGGCTACACCTTC. Encoded protein: CSVRQGNYGYTF.

CDR3 sequence: CASSSTSGGAYEQYF. The CDR3 DNA sequence: TGTGCCAGCAGCTCAACTAGCGGGGGGGCCTACGAGCAGTACTTC. V usage is TRBV11-2 and J usage is TRBJ2-7; 13 bases map to TRBD2. The CDR3 is made up of 15 amino acids. With V trimmed by 4 bases and J by 2 bases, 2 bases remained unmatched. Germline V gene data show CDR1 as SGHAT and CDR2 as FQNNGV.

This clonotype came up a few times. The rearrangement uses TRBV20-1 and TRBJ2-3, with 10 nucleotides matching TRBD1. The V gene end was trimmed by 5 bases and the J gene end by 9 bases; junction bases not matched to a gene: 11. The CDR3 sequence is 14 residues long. Per the germline V gene, CDR1 is DFQATT and CDR2 is SNEGSKA (reference sequence). CDR3 nucleotides: TGCAGTGCTGGGGAAAGGGACAGGGGTTCCACGCAGTATTTT. Protein sequence: CSAGERDRGSTQYF.